This TCR beta chain was captured in a study of read filtering for tumor transcriptome and immune sequencing. Study-wide points: RNA-seq captured clonotypes less deeply and reliably than IR-seq. IR-seq and RNA-seq agreed better without single-read clonotypes.

This clonotype was detected ten times or more. Its antigen is undetermined. Germline V gene lookup returns CDR1 SGDLS and CDR2 YYNGEE. Trimming removed 3 bases from V and 0 bases from J; junction bases left unmatched: 8. The CDR3 loop spans 17 amino acids. From 400 to 450 ng of RNA, a library with molecular barcoded alpha/delta and beta/gamma adaptors was made. TCRdb called the reads again in MiXCR, with one record for every CDR3 protein. This sample has more than 45,000 distinct CDR3 sequences; 15% to 20% occur once, and the top ten carry just over 15%. The chain links TRBV9 to TRBJ2-1, with 8 bases lining up with TRBD2. The sequencing input was a population of CD138-negative cells sorted from bone marrow. The TCR originated in a donor aged 40 or over with multiple myeloma. CDR3 protein: CASSERGSGSSYNEQFF. The CDR3 DNA reads TGTGCCAGCAGCGAGAGGGGGAGCGGGAGCTCCTACAATGAGCAGTTCTTC.